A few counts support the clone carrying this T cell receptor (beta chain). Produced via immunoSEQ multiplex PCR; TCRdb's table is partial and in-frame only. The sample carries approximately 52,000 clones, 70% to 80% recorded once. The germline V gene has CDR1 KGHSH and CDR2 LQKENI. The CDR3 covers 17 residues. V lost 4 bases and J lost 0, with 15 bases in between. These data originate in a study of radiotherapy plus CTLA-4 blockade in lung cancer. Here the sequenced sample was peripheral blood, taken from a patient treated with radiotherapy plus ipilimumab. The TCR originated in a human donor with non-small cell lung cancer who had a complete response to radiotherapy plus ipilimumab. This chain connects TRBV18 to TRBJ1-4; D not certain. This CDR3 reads CASSRFREAATNEKLFF. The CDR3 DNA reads TGTGCCAGCTCACGTTTCCGGGAGGCAGCAACTAATGAAAAACTGTTTTTT.